This TCR beta chain is drawn from a study of blood T cell repertoires in COVID-19. Trimming left V 5 bases short and J 1 base short, with 20 bases between. CDR1 is SGHNT, CDR2 YENEEA, per germline. The CDR3 is 17 residues long. In the authors' workflow: Reference gene primers were amplified, and this amplification served to estimate nucleated cell counts. Sequenced by immunoSEQ multiplex PCR; TCRdb stores in-frame clones only, minus some. That table gives V, J and clone size, and the DNA gave D and trimming. The repertoire consists of 350,000 to 400,000 clones, with roughly 90% occurring once and the leading ten covering more than 0.85%. Individuals drawn from about two dozen US areas were about 18 to 90 years old. Those designated as exposed participants met a COVID-19 case within 2 weeks before study entry.

Sequencing used PBMCs or T cells enriched from blood (not recorded which). This chain joins TRBV11-3 and TRBJ1-1; no firm D call. The clonotype comes from a woman aged 40 to 50 who had been exposed to COVID-19. The CDR3 reads CASSEEGFGRRNTEAFF. The CDR3 DNA sequence: TGTGCCAGCAGCGAGGAGGGATTCGGGCGGAGGAACACTGAAGCTTTCTTT.